This TCR beta chain was obtained from a study of blood T cell repertoires in COVID-19. Here immunoSEQ multiplex PCR was the method, and the copy in TCRdb shows in-frame clones only, minus some. The sample has about 89,000 clones; roughly 78% are singletons. CDR3 length equals 16 residues. Germline V gives CDR1 SGHTA, CDR2 FQGNSA. V shed 5 bases and J shed 4 bases, with 18 bases lying between them. This TCR derives from a woman aged 80 or over with acute or convalescent COVID-19. The J gene is TRBJ1-5, the V gene TRBV7-2; the D is unclear. Input material: peripheral blood. The CDR3 DNA sequence: TGTGCCAGCAGCCACCCCGATAGCCTCTTAAATCAGCCCCAGCATTTT. This encodes CASSHPDSLLNQPQHF.